These 15 T cell receptor beta chains were sequenced from one sample in a study of T cell changes during pregnancy in multiple sclerosis. Generated by immunoSEQ multiplex PCR, the TCRdb table keeps only in-frame clones and is missing some. Of approximately 100,000 clones listed, 90% to 95% are singletons. Here the sequenced sample was peripheral blood, taken in the second trimester of pregnancy. All receptors come from a female donor with multiple sclerosis, enrolled in a pregnancy study.

The chain joins TRBV10-3 to TRBJ2-5; possible D gene TRBD2, 6 bases. Germline V gives CDR1 ENHRY, CDR2 SYGVKD. CDR3 size: 11 residues. Trimming pared 10 bases from V and 2 bases from J, leaving 8 bases between. CDR3 DNA: TGTGCCACCCGGGGGCAAGAGACCCAGTACTTC. Protein product: CATRGQETQYF.

The chain employs TRBV2 and TRBJ2-5; TRBD2 agrees at 15 bases. Per germline, CDR1 SNHLY and CDR2 FYNNEI. With 6 bases clipped from V and 2 bases from J, the junction kept 7 bases outside the gene matches. This CDR3 comprises 17 residues. The CDR3 here is CASRAGTSGGLQETQYF. In nucleotides, the CDR3 is TGTGCCAGCAGAGCCGGGACTAGCGGGGGGCTTCAAGAGACCCAGTACTTC.

The rearrangement uses TRBV27 and TRBJ2-3; D might be TRBD1 (6 bases). The CDR3 totals 15 residues. Trimming left V 1 base short and J 0 bases short, with 8 bases between. The germline CDR1 and CDR2 sequences are MNHEY and SMNVEV (reference sequence). This chain's CDR3 is CASSLWGQSTDTQYF. Written as DNA, the CDR3 is TGTGCCAGCAGTTTATGGGGACAAAGCACAGATACGCAGTATTTT.

In its sample, this clone was seen once. The genes are TRBV6-5 and TRBJ2-7; TRBD1 is a possible D gene (6 bases). Trimming pared 7 bases from V and 4 bases from J, leaving 17 bases between. This CDR3 comprises 14 residues. Germline V lookup: CDR1 MNHEY, CDR2 SVGAGI. The DNA for the CDR3 is TGTGCCAGCACCCGCGATGGGCAGGGGTACGAGCAGTACTTC. It encodes CASTRDGQGYEQYF.

The chain recombines TRBV9 with TRBJ1-1, with TRBD1 matching over 11 bases. CDR3 length equals 18 residues. Unmatched junction bases numbered 11, after V lost 1 base and J lost 3 bases. Germline lookup yields CDR1 SGDLS and CDR2 YYNGEE. The CDR3 spells CASSVQAGTGGRDTEAFF. The CDR3 coding sequence is TGTGCCAGCAGCGTACAAGCCGGGACAGGGGGGAGGGACACTGAAGCTTTCTTT.

The gene calls are TRBV20-1 and TRBJ1-6; D may be TRBD1 (5 bases). Trimming took 2 bases from V and 9 from J, leaving 5 bases between them. Looked up from germline, CDR1 is DFQATT and CDR2 is SNEGSKA (reference sequence). The length of the CDR3 is 11 residues. Here the CDR3 reads CSARRGSPLHF. CDR3 DNA: TGCAGTGCTAGAAGGGGTTCACCCCTCCACTTT.

This clone showed up just once. This chain links TRBV7-2 with TRBJ2-7; 11 bases agree with TRBD1. The germline gives CDR1 SGHTA, CDR2 FQGNSA. The CDR3 has 15 residues. J lost 5 bases, V lost 5 bases, and 8 bases had no gene match. Here the CDR3 reads CASSGRTGGGNEQYF. As DNA, the CDR3 is TGTGCCAGCAGCGGCCGGACAGGGGGCGGAAACGAGCAGTACTTC.

This clone was seen just once. The chain recombines TRBV7-3 with TRBJ1-1, with unresolved D. V gave up 5 bases and J gave up 1 base, with 8 bases separating them. The CDR3 totals 13 residues. Germline CDR1 is SGHTA and CDR2 is FQGTGA. The CDR3: CASSPRRNTEAFF. In DNA form, the CDR3 reads TGTGCCAGCAGCCCTAGACGGAACACTGAAGCTTTCTTT.

The chain employs TRBV7-9 and TRBJ2-1; tentatively, D is TRBD2 (5 bases). CDR1 and CDR2 from the germline V gene are SEHNR and FQNEAQ (reference sequence). V shed 4 bases and J shed 3 bases, with 7 bases lying between them. CDR3 length equals 13 residues. The CDR3 region is CASSSGLYNEQFF. Here the CDR3 DNA reads TGTGCCAGCAGCTCAGGACTCTACAATGAGCAGTTCTTC.

The J gene is TRBJ1-2, the V gene TRBV2; a possible D gene is TRBD1 (6 bases). V lost 0 bases and J 7 bases, leaving 12 bases between the germline ends. Germline loops: CDR1 SNHLY, CDR2 FYNNEI. The CDR3 consists of 14 residues. The CDR3 spells CASSEARTGFGYTF. Here the CDR3 DNA reads TGTGCCAGCAGTGAAGCGCGCACAGGGTTTGGCTACACCTTC.

The chain links TRBV5-1 to TRBJ2-2; 10 nucleotides match TRBD1. From germline, CDR1 is SGHRS and CDR2 YFSETQ. CDR3 length: 16 residues. Trimming cost V 3 bases and J 3 bases; bases outside gene matches: 5. The DNA of the CDR3 is TGCGCCAGCAGCTCTGGGACAGGGGCCTACACCGGGGAGCTGTTTTTT. This encodes CASSSGTGAYTGELFF.

The chain joins TRBV5-4 to TRBJ1-2, with TRBD1 identical over 8 bases. The CDR3 is 13 amino acids. Losses at the gene ends were 1 base for V and 6 bases for J; bases not matched to a gene: 2. CDR1 is SGHNT and CDR2 is YYREEE in the germline V gene (reference sequence). CDR3 residues: CASSLQGAHGYTF. DNA of the CDR3: TGTGCCAGCAGCTTGCAGGGGGCACATGGCTACACCTTC.

CDR3 nucleotide sequence: TGTGCCTGGAGTGTGGGACAGGGGGCGCTCGGCTACACCTTC. Amino acids: CAWSVGQGALGYTF. The J gene is TRBJ1-2, the V gene TRBV30, with 12 bases aligning to TRBD1. Trimming at V came to 0 bases and at J to 8 bases, leaving 4 bases not matched to a gene. The CDR3 contains 14 residues. Germline assignment: CDR1 GTSNPN and CDR2 SVGIG (reference sequence).

The rearrangement uses TRBV5-1 and TRBJ2-2; D perhaps matches TRBD1 (7 bases). V gave up 4 bases and J gave up 4 bases, with 14 bases separating them. In germline, CDR1 is SGHRS, CDR2 YFSETQ. This CDR3 spans 15 amino acids. CDR3 amino acids: CASSPRQGGTGELFF. The CDR3 nucleotides read TGCGCCAGCAGCCCCAGGCAGGGGGGCACCGGGGAGCTGTTTTTT.

This chain's CDR3 is CASSLPGTGFYEQYF. Here the CDR3 DNA reads TGTGCCAGCAGCCTACCCGGGACAGGTTTCTACGAGCAGTACTTC. The chain joins TRBV5-4 to TRBJ2-7, with 8 bases aligning to TRBD1. V was clipped by 4 bases and J by 3 bases; unmatched bases: 9. Germline-derived CDR1 and CDR2 are SGHNT and YYREEE (reference sequence). CDR3 length: 15 residues.